One and the same sample provided the 30 T cell receptor beta chains below, sequenced in a study of blood T cell repertoires in COVID-19. The assay was immunoSEQ multiplex PCR, and TCRdb's table has in-frame clones only and misses some. Seen here are 110,000 or so clones, 85% to 90% observed once, and the top ten hold 19%. The specimen was peripheral blood. The receptors shown here come from a human donor with acute or convalescent COVID-19. The donor label of this sample is uncertain.

Concerning this clone itself: Germline and junction disagree at one end, which may indicate a read error. This chain links TRBV2 with TRBJ2-7; D perhaps matches TRBD1 (5 bases). The CDR3 covers 13 residues. Per germline, CDR1 SNHLY and CDR2 FYNNEI. The CDR3 DNA sequence: TGTGCCCGCAGGGCCCCAAGCTCCTACGAGCAGTACTTC. As protein: CARRAPSSYEQYF. Based on the CDR3 plus reference TRBV2 and TRBJ2-7, the full variable domain is EPEVTQTPSHQVTQMGQEVILRCVPISNHLYFYWYRQILGQKVEFLVSFYNNEISEKSEIFDDQFSVERPDGSNFTLKIRSTKLEDSAMYFCARRAPSSYEQYFGPGTRLTVT.

The rearrangement joins TRBV7-2 to TRBJ2-3, with TRBD1 matching over 8 bases. V gave up 5 bases and J gave up 8 bases; unmatched junction bases: 6. This CDR3 contains 13 residues. Germline CDR1 reads SGHTA; CDR2 reads FQGNSA. Here the CDR3 DNA reads TGTGCCAGCAGCACCCAGGGGGCGGGTACGCAGTATTTT. Translating gives CASSTQGAGTQYF.

V is TRBV18 and J is TRBJ1-6; 9 nucleotides agree with TRBD1. With V trimmed by 4 bases and J by 6 bases, 4 bases remained unmatched. This CDR3 has 15 residues. Looked up from germline, CDR1 is KGHSH and CDR2 is LQKENI. CDR3 DNA sequence: TGTGCCAGCTCACAAACAGGGGGCGTTAATTCACCCCTCCACTTT. Residues: CASSQTGGVNSPLHF.

The CDR3 here is CASGLAAKDTQYF. DNA for the CDR3: TGTGCTAGTGGTTTAGCCGCTAAGGATACGCAGTATTTT. The rearrangement links TRBV12-5 to TRBJ2-3; D ambiguous. The CDR3 spans 13 residues. CDR1 and CDR2 (germline): LGHNT, FRNRAP. Trimming removed 3 bases from V and 6 bases from J, with 10 bases in between.

The V call is TRBV5-4, the J call TRBJ2-3; TRBD2 matches 13 bases. The germline CDR1 and CDR2 sequences are SGHNT and YYREEE (reference sequence). The CDR3 totals 16 residues. V lost 2 bases to trimming and J lost 11 bases; unmatched junction nucleotides: 11. The CDR3 loop reads CASSLTSGGAVLVQYF. Written as DNA, the CDR3 is TGTGCCAGCAGCTTAACTAGCGGGGGGGCAGTACTAGTGCAGTATTTT.

The chain joins TRBV2 to TRBJ1-2; D is ambiguous. This CDR3 comprises 12 residues. V lost 7 bases, J lost 2 bases, and 8 bases lay in between. Germline V gene sequence: CDR1 SNHLY, CDR2 FYNNEI. CDR3 loop: CASNRRNYGYTF. CDR3 DNA sequence: TGTGCCAGCAACCGTCGGAACTATGGCTACACCTTC. The complete variable domain, with remaining parts taken from reference TRBV2 and TRBJ1-2, reads EPEVTQTPSHQVTQMGQEVILRCVPISNHLYFYWYRQILGQKVEFLVSFYNNEISEKSEIFDDQFSVERPDGSNFTLKIRSTKLEDSAMYFCASNRRNYGYTFGSGTRLTVV.

This clone was observed once. The CDR3 region has the DNA TGTGCCTGGAGTGCACGGTTGGATCAGCCCCAGCATTTT. This codes for CAWSARLDQPQHF. This chain uses TRBV30 with TRBJ1-5; D call uncertain. This CDR3 has 13 residues. Germline CDR1 GTSNPN, CDR2 SVGIG (reference sequence). Trimming removed 1 base at V and 5 bases at J, with 9 bases between.

The rearrangement uses TRBV19 and TRBJ2-1, with D possibly being TRBD1 (6 bases). Trimming took 10 bases from V and 3 from J, leaving 13 bases between them. The germline CDR1 and CDR2 sequences are LNHDA and SQIVND (reference sequence). The CDR3 consists of 13 residues. The CDR3 region is CATSQGNYNEQFF. CDR3 bases: TGTGCCACCTCACAGGGTAACTACAATGAGCAGTTCTTC.

The rearrangement uses TRBV19 and TRBJ1-5; 9 bases align to TRBD1. From germline, CDR1 is LNHDA and CDR2 SQIVND (reference sequence). The CDR3 totals 14 residues. V gave up 4 bases and J gave up 3 bases; unmatched junction bases: 1. The CDR3 DNA sequence: TGTGCCAGTAGTAACAGGGGGCCCAATCAGCCCCAGCATTTT. Its protein is CASSNRGPNQPQHF.

The V gene is TRBV5-1, the J gene TRBJ1-1; D gene ambiguous. The length of the CDR3 is 15 residues. Trimming removed 0 bases from V and 4 bases from J, with 13 bases in between. Per germline, CDR1 SGHRS and CDR2 YFSETQ. CDR3 sequence reads: CASSLEQPHGTEAFF. As DNA, the CDR3 is TGCGCCAGCAGCTTGGAACAGCCCCACGGCACTGAAGCTTTCTTT.

This chain connects TRBV2 to TRBJ1-1; D is unclear. The CDR3 runs 13 residues. Germline CDR1 SNHLY, CDR2 FYNNEI. V lost 5 bases and J 1 base, leaving 8 bases between the germline ends. The CDR3 is CASSPLANTEAFF. CDR3 DNA: TGTGCCAGCAGTCCTTTAGCGAACACTGAAGCTTTCTTT. Drawing the rest from reference TRBV2 and TRBJ1-1, the complete variable domain is EPEVTQTPSHQVTQMGQEVILRCVPISNHLYFYWYRQILGQKVEFLVSFYNNEISEKSEIFDDQFSVERPDGSNFTLKIRSTKLEDSAMYFCASSPLANTEAFFGQGTRLTVV.

This clone was recorded only once. The chain carries TRBV3-1 (or the pseudogene TRBV3-2) and TRBJ2-5, with D tentatively TRBD2 (6 bases). Germline assignment: CDR1 LGHDT and CDR2 YNNKEL (reference sequence). The CDR3 is 16 amino acids. V gave up 2 bases and J gave up 5 bases, with 18 bases separating them. This CDR3 reads CASSQPPPGVWETQYF. CDR3 coding DNA: TGTGCCAGCAGCCAACCGCCCCCGGGAGTATGGGAGACCCAGTACTTC.

The V call is TRBV6-5, the J call TRBJ1-1; no firm D call. This CDR3 comprises 14 residues. Germline values: CDR1 MNHEY, CDR2 SVGAGI. Trimming removed 7 bases at V and 4 bases at J, with 16 bases between. The CDR3, as DNA: TGTGCCAGCAAATTTAAGCCTTACGGCACTGAAGCTTTCTTT. Its translation is CASKFKPYGTEAFF.

This clone was seen just once. This chain connects TRBV27 to TRBJ1-4; the D gene is possibly TRBD1 (6 bases). The CDR3 has 14 residues. V gave up 6 bases and J gave up 4 bases, with 12 bases separating them. Looked up from germline, CDR1 is MNHEY and CDR2 is SMNVEV (reference sequence). CDR3: CASSVSRGNEKLFF. The CDR3 DNA reads as TGTGCCAGCAGCGTGAGCAGGGGTAATGAAAAACTGTTTTTT.

The chain carries TRBV6-5 and TRBJ1-5, with D tentatively TRBD1 (6 bases). CDR1 and CDR2 (germline): MNHEY, SVGAGI. Between the trimmed V and J ends, which lost 6 bases and 5 bases, there was a span of 11 bases. The CDR3 length is 13 residues. The DNA of the CDR3 is TGTGCCAGCAGGCGGGGGGCTTATCAGCCCCAGCATTTT. This encodes CASRRGAYQPQHF.

This clone was counted between two and nine times. The CDR3 DNA is TGTGCCAGCAGCCCCTCTAGCTCTGGGGCCAACGTCCTGACTTTC. Translating gives CASSPSSSGANVLTF. The chain employs TRBV9 and TRBJ2-6; D not certain. Looked up from germline, CDR1 is SGDLS and CDR2 is YYNGEE. V shed 4 bases and J shed 0 bases, with 8 bases lying between them. CDR3 size: 15 residues.

V is TRBV19 and J is TRBJ1-5; the D gene is possibly TRBD1 (6 bases). Germline V CDR1 and CDR2: LNHDA, SQIVND (reference sequence). CDR3 length equals 19 residues. With 5 bases removed from V and 0 bases from J, the gap between germline ends came to 23 bases. The CDR3 sequence: CASSPPAEDSPFSNQPQHF. As DNA, the CDR3 is TGTGCCAGTAGTCCTCCCGCCGAGGACAGTCCGTTTAGCAATCAGCCCCAGCATTTT.

This clone showed up just once. This chain connects TRBV5-4 to TRBJ1-2, with D tentatively TRBD1 (5 bases). CDR3 length equals 14 residues. Trimming took off 4 bases at V and 0 bases at J, with 10 bases between the two ends. Germline CDR1 reads SGHNT; CDR2 reads YYREEE (reference sequence). CDR3 bases: TGTGCCAGCAGCCAGGGTTTCGCTAACTATGGCTACACCTTC. This sequence encodes CASSQGFANYGYTF.

The chain uses TRBV7-9 and TRBJ1-4; D call uncertain. Trimming shortened V by 6 bases and J by 3 bases, and 8 bases separated the two germline ends. This CDR3 is built from 13 residues. CDR1 SEHNR and CDR2 FQNEAQ come from the germline V gene (reference sequence). CDR3 residues: CASRVESNEKLFF. CDR3 in DNA: TGTGCCAGCAGAGTAGAGTCTAATGAAAAACTGTTTTTT.

This chain joins TRBV3-1 (or the pseudogene TRBV3-2) and TRBJ2-3, with TRBD2 matching over 11 bases. From germline, CDR1 is LGHDT and CDR2 YNNKEL (reference sequence). J gave up 4 bases and V 3 bases, and 9 bases lay outside the gene matches. The CDR3 runs to 17 residues. The CDR3 nucleotides read TGTGCCAGCAGCCACGTCGGACTAGCGGGCGACGCAGATACGCAGTATTTT. Protein product: CASSHVGLAGDADTQYF.

The DNA of the CDR3 is TGTGCCAGTAGCCACATACAGGGGTCTAATGAAAAACTGTTTTTT. This codes for CASSHIQGSNEKLFF. The chain has TRBV19 and TRBJ1-4; 7 nucleotides agree with TRBD1. V trimming: 6 bases; J trimming: 3 bases; junction bases outside the gene matches: 7. CDR1 is LNHDA and CDR2 is SQIVND in the germline V gene (reference sequence). The CDR3 runs to 15 residues.

The chain recombines TRBV10-3 with TRBJ1-5, with a tentative D call TRBD1 (5 bases). Germline loops: CDR1 ENHRY, CDR2 SYGVKD. The V and J ends lost 0 bases and 6 bases respectively, with 9 bases between them. The CDR3 runs 14 residues. The CDR3 reads CAISESRGTQPQHF. The CDR3 DNA sequence: TGTGCCATCAGTGAGTCGCGCGGGACTCAGCCCCAGCATTTT.

This chain links TRBV9 with TRBJ1-4; D is perhaps TRBD1 (6 bases). Deletions cut 6 bases from V and 4 bases from J, with 19 bases between. The CDR3 is 16 residues long. CDR1 and CDR2 from the germline V gene are SGDLS and YYNGEE. Here the CDR3 reads CASTPGAVPLNEKLFF. The CDR3 coding sequence is TGTGCCAGCACCCCAGGGGCAGTCCCACTTAATGAAAAACTGTTTTTT.

J is TRBJ2-1 and V is TRBV5-5, with D possibly matching TRBD1 (5 bases). The CDR3 has 14 residues. The ends were cut back, 2 bases at V and 2 bases at J, with 8 bases in the middle. The germline gives CDR1 SGHKS, CDR2 YYEKEE (reference sequence). The CDR3 DNA is TGTGCCAGCAGCTTTTCCAGGGCCTACAATGAGCAGTTCTTC. It codes for CASSFSRAYNEQFF.

V is TRBV6-5 and J is TRBJ1-6; tentative D call: TRBD1 (6 bases). The V and J ends lost 2 bases and 3 bases respectively, with 11 bases between them. This CDR3 comprises 16 residues. Germline V gene sequence: CDR1 MNHEY, CDR2 SVGAGI. The CDR3 loop is CASSYKQGYYNSPLHF. CDR3 coding DNA: TGTGCCAGCAGTTACAAACAGGGCTACTATAATTCACCCCTCCACTTT.

The J gene is TRBJ2-3, the V gene TRBV7-3, with 10 bases fitting TRBD2. The ends lost 4 bases at V and 4 bases at J; junction bases unmatched: 8. CDR1 and CDR2 (germline): SGHTA, FQGTGA. The CDR3 has 16 amino acids. The chain's CDR3 is CASSSSSGSEADTQYF. The CDR3 DNA reads as TGTGCCAGCAGCTCGTCTAGCGGGAGCGAGGCAGATACGCAGTATTTT.

The V gene is TRBV6-1, the J gene TRBJ2-1; 8 bases are shared with TRBD1. Germline V gene lookup returns CDR1 MNHNS and CDR2 SASEGT. V was pared by 8 bases and J by 4 bases, with 16 bases of the junction left unmatched. The CDR3 totals 17 residues. In nucleotides, the CDR3 is TGTGCCAGCTGTGCATACCTCGGACAGGGAAGATACAATGAGCAGTTCTTC. Translated: CASCAYLGQGRYNEQFF.

The chain has TRBV9 and TRBJ2-1, with 13 bases that match TRBD2. This CDR3 region has 19 residues. Germline V lookup: CDR1 SGDLS, CDR2 YYNGEE. V lost 1 base and J lost 6; bases outside the gene matches: 13. CDR3 amino acids: CASSVRHPGLAGERNEQFF. The CDR3 DNA reads as TGTGCCAGCAGCGTAAGACACCCCGGACTAGCGGGGGAGCGCAATGAGCAGTTCTTC. Full variable domain (rest looked up from reference TRBV9 and TRBJ2-1): DSGVTQTPKHLITATGQRVTLRCSPRSGDLSVYWYQQSLDQGLQFLIQYYNGEERAKGNILERFSAQQFPDLHSELNLSSLELGDSALYFCASSVRHPGLAGERNEQFFGPGTRLTVL.

To note about this clone: The identical CDR3 is also encoded by other nucleotide sequences in the sample. This chain uses TRBV6-4 with TRBJ2-3, with 9 positions matching TRBD2. Germline V gives CDR1 MRHNA, CDR2 SNTAGT. This CDR3 comprises 16 residues. The V and J ends lost 3 bases and 2 bases, in that order; junction bases with no gene match: 6. CDR3 DNA sequence: TGTGCCAGCAGTGAAGGTAGCGGGGGTCCCACAGATACGCAGTATTTT. Amino acids: CASSEGSGGPTDTQYF.

The count of this clone is one. The chain is built from TRBV28 and TRBJ2-1; 8 bases match TRBD1. The CDR3 extends over 13 amino acids. V gave up 9 bases and J gave up 10 bases; unmatched junction bases: 11. In germline, CDR1 is MDHEN, CDR2 SYDVKM. The chain's CDR3 is CASIDRGAGEQFF. The CDR3 coding sequence is TGTGCCAGTATTGACAGGGGTGCGGGCGAGCAGTTCTTC.